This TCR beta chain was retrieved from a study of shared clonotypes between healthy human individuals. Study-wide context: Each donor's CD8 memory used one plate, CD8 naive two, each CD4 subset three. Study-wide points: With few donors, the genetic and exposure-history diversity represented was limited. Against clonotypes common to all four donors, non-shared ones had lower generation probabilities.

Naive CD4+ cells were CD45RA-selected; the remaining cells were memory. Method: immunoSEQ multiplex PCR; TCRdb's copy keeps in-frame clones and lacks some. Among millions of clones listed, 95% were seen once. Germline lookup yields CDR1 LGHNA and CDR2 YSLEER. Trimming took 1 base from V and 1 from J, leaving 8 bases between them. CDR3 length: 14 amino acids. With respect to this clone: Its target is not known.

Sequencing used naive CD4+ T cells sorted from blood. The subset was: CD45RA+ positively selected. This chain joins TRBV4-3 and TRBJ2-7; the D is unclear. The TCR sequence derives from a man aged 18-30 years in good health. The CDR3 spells CASSQGQVSYEQYF. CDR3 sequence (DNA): TGCGCCAGCAGCCAAGGTCAGGTATCCTACGAGCAGTACTTC.